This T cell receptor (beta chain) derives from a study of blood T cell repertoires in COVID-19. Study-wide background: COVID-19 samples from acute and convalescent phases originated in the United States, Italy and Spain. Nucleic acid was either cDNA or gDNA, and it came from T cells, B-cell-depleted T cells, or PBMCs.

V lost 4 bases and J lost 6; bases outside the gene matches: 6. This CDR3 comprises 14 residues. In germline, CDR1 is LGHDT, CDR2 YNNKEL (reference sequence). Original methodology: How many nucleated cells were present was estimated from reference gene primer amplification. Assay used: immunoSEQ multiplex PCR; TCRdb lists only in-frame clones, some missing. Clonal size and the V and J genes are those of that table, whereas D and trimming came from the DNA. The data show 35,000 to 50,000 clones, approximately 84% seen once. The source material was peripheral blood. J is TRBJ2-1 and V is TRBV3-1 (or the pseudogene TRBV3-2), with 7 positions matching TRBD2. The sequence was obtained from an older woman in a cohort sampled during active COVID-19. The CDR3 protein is CASSLGTISNEQFF. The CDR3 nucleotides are TGTGCCAGCAGCCTCGGGACTATATCCAATGAGCAGTTCTTC.